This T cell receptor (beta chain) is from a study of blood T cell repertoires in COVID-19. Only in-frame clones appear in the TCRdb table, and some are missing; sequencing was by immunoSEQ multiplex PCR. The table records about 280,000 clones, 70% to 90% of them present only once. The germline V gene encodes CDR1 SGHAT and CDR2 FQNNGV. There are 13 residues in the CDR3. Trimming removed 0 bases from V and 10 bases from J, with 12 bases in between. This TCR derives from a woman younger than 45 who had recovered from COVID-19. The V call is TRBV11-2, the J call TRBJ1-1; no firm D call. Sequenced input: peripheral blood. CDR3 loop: CASSLDPRRGAFF. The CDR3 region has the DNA TGTGCCAGCAGCTTAGATCCCCGACGGGGAGCTTTCTTT.